The next 16 T cell receptor beta chains were all read from a single sample in a study of shared clonotypes between healthy human individuals. Terminally differentiated effector memory CD45RA+ cells were left out of the naive CD8 fraction, which was CD45RO-negative and positively selected for CCR7. Using immunoSEQ multiplex PCR, the repertoire was profiled, and TCRdb retains in-frame clones only, with some absent. Counted here are about 2 million clones, 85% to 95% occurring once; the ten biggest clones make up 0.85% to 1.3%. Specimen: naive CD8+ T cells sorted from blood. Receptors originate from a young man in good health.

The table lists this clone with a count of one. The chain carries TRBV5-1 and TRBJ2-2, with D maybe TRBD1 (6 bases). Trimming cost V 10 bases and J 2 bases, with 21 bases left between them. The CDR3 extends over 16 amino acids. Germline V gene lookup returns CDR1 SGHRS and CDR2 YFSETQ. The CDR3 spells CACQPLPGHNTGELFF. For the CDR3, the DNA is TGCGCCTGCCAACCGCTACCGGGACATAACACCGGGGAGCTGTTTTTT.

This sequence joins TRBV28 and TRBJ1-6; no clear D gene. The V end lost 3 bases, the J end lost 9 bases, and 12 bases lay between the germline ends. This CDR3 region has 14 residues. From germline, CDR1 is MDHEN and CDR2 SYDVKM. The CDR3 DNA sequence: TGTGCCAGCAGTTTGGGCCCATCGAGTTCACCCCTCCACTTT. This gives the protein CASSLGPSSSPLHF.

Of note for this clone: Other DNA variants within this sample encode the same CDR3. The rearrangement links TRBV5-6 to TRBJ2-7; TRBD2 matches 7 bases. Per the germline V gene, CDR1 is SGHDT and CDR2 is YYEEEE. V lost 2 bases and J lost 2; bases outside the gene matches: 4. CDR3 length: 14 amino acids. In DNA form, the CDR3 reads TGTGCCAGCAGCTTAGGCGGGAGTGCCTACGAGCAGTACTTC. The encoded protein is CASSLGGSAYEQYF.

This chain links TRBV6-1 with TRBJ1-1, with D perhaps TRBD1 (5 bases). Trimming shortened V by 2 bases and J by 1 base, and 8 bases separated the two germline ends. CDR3 size: 14 residues. Germline V gene data show CDR1 as MNHNS and CDR2 as SASEGT. The CDR3 loop is CASSEFGGNTEAFF. CDR3 DNA sequence: TGTGCCAGCAGTGAATTCGGGGGGAACACTGAAGCTTTCTTT.

In its sample, this clone was seen a few times. The chain carries TRBV6-5 and TRBJ2-2, with D possibly being TRBD1 (5 bases). The germline V and J ends were trimmed by 6 bases and 4 bases, with 9 bases remaining between them. The CDR3 is 13 amino acids. Germline CDR1 and CDR2: MNHEY and SVGAGI. The CDR3 DNA reads TGTGCCAGCAGACAGGAGATCACCGGGGAGCTGTTTTTT. Translation gives CASRQEITGELFF.

The chain links TRBV11-2 to TRBJ2-3; 8 bases agree with TRBD2. Germline V lookup: CDR1 SGHAT, CDR2 FQNNGV. V trimming: 1 base; J trimming: 4 bases; junction bases outside the gene matches: 4. CDR3 length equals 15 residues. The CDR3 DNA sequence: TGTGCCAGCAGCTTAGGAGCGGGGGCCCCAGATACGCAGTATTTT. Translation gives CASSLGAGAPDTQYF.

Regarding this clone: Additional DNA sequences in this sample encode the identical CDR3. V is TRBV11-2 and J is TRBJ2-7; D might be TRBD1 or TRBD2, each matching 5 bases. Trimming shortened V by 5 bases and J by 2 bases, and 10 bases separated the two germline ends. The CDR3 contains 13 residues. The germline gives CDR1 SGHAT, CDR2 FQNNGV. In nucleotides, the CDR3 is TGTGCCAGCAGCCTGGGACCTGCCTACGAGCAGTACTTC. Its protein product is CASSLGPAYEQYF.

The V gene is TRBV28, the J gene TRBJ2-1; D is unresolved. The length of the CDR3 is 15 residues. Trimming left V 2 bases short and J 3 bases short, with 11 bases between. Germline V gene lookup returns CDR1 MDHEN and CDR2 SYDVKM. The CDR3 reads CASSLRHSYYNEQFF. Written as DNA, the CDR3 is TGTGCCAGCAGTTTAAGGCACTCCTACTACAATGAGCAGTTCTTC.

A word on this clone: The junction shows a germline mismatch at one end, possibly a read error. The rearrangement uses TRBV29-1 and TRBJ2-1; TRBD1 might be the D (6 bases). Germline lookup yields CDR1 SQVTM and CDR2 ANQGSEA. This CDR3 comprises 13 residues. This chain's CDR3 is CSGEQGTYNEQFF. The CDR3 region has the DNA TGCAGCGGTGAACAGGGTACCTACAATGAGCAGTTCTTC.

The J gene is TRBJ2-1, the V gene TRBV7-8; TRBD2 might be the D (6 bases). The ends were cut back, 9 bases at V and 4 bases at J, with 19 bases in the middle. The germline V gene encodes CDR1 SGHVS and CDR2 FQNEAQ. CDR3 size: 15 residues. The CDR3 reads CASGTDGTLYNEQFF. The CDR3 bases are TGTGCCAGTGGGACGGACGGGACTCTTTACAATGAGCAGTTCTTC.

The V gene is TRBV7-2, the J gene TRBJ2-3; D perhaps matches TRBD1 (6 bases). The CDR3 loop spans 14 amino acids. CDR1 SGHTA and CDR2 FQGNSA come from the germline V gene. Trimming removed 4 bases at V and 5 bases at J, with 13 bases between. CDR3 bases: TGTGCCAGCAGCTCCCTGGGGGCCGTAGATACGCAGTATTTT. Translation gives CASSSLGAVDTQYF.

The chain combines TRBV5-6 with TRBJ2-7; tentatively, D is TRBD2 (6 bases). V dropped 7 bases and J dropped 3 bases, with 14 bases sitting between them. The germline CDR1 and CDR2 sequences are SGHDT and YYEEEE. CDR3 length equals 13 residues. The CDR3 region has the DNA TGTGCCAGCGGGGCGGGATCTAGCTACGAGCAGTACTTC. Its protein product is CASGAGSSYEQYF.

The rearrangement joins TRBV13 to TRBJ2-7, with D possibly TRBD1 on 6 matching bases. Germline V gene data show CDR1 as PRHDT and CDR2 as FYEKMQ (reference sequence). Trimming stripped 3 bases from V and 4 bases from J, with 13 bases between. The CDR3 contains 14 residues. CDR3 in amino acids: CASSFADRPYEQYF. The CDR3 nucleotides are TGTGCCAGCAGCTTCGCTGACAGGCCTTACGAGCAGTACTTC.

The chain joins TRBV9 to TRBJ2-3; TRBD2 agrees at 8 bases. Germline assignment: CDR1 SGDLS and CDR2 YYNGEE. The CDR3 has 17 amino acids. The trim removed 3 bases at V and 2 bases at J, leaving 11 bases unmatched. The CDR3 coding sequence is TGTGCCAGCAGCGAGCCCCCTTCTAGCGGGTCCACAGATACGCAGTATTTT. The encoded protein is CASSEPPSSGSTDTQYF.

This clone appeared once. V and J are TRBV5-1 and TRBJ2-2, with D possibly being TRBD1 (6 bases). The germline CDR1 and CDR2 sequences are SGHRS and YFSETQ. The length of the CDR3 is 15 residues. The V end lost 5 bases, the J end lost 2 bases, and 13 bases lay between the germline ends. The DNA of the CDR3 is TGCGCCAGCAGGTCAGGGGAACTTAACACCGGGGAGCTGTTTTTT. Translated, it gives CASRSGELNTGELFF.

This rearrangement joins TRBV6-5 to TRBJ2-7, with 11 bases lining up with TRBD2. CDR1 is MNHEY and CDR2 is SVGAGI in the germline V gene. V lost 4 bases and J lost 3; bases outside the gene matches: 8. This CDR3 is 16 amino acids long. CDR3 in DNA: TGTGCCAGCAGTTCATCGGGACTAGCGGTCGACTACGAGCAGTACTTC. Amino acids: CASSSSGLAVDYEQYF.